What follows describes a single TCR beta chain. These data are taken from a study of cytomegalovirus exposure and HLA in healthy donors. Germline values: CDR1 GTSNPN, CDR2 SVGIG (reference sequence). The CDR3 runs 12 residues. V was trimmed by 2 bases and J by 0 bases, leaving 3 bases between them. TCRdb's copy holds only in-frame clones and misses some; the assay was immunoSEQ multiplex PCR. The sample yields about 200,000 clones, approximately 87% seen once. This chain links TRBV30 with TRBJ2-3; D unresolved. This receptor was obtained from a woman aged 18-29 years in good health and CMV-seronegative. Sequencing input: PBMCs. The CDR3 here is CAWSKSTDTQYF. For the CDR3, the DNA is TGTGCCTGGAGTAAGAGCACAGATACGCAGTATTTT.